A selection of T cell receptor beta chains follows, all from one sample in a study of T cell repertoires in cytomegalovirus infection. Antigen specificity for these receptors is unknown. Each CDR3 protein gets one entry after TCRdb re-called the reads with MiXCR. Of about 570,000 distinct CDR3 sequences listed, around two fifths are singletons. The source was cultured PBMCs, collected from culture after CMV antigen stimulation. These TCRs come from a human donor in good health (CMV status not recorded). Some clones in this sample may be carry-over from other donors' samples. The CDR3 runs from the conserved cysteine through the conserved F or W. A D gene is named only where the DNA matches it firmly. Where a row states a size, it is once, few, many or the class of an expanded clone; other rows omit it.

D: NA
size: once
J: TRBJ2-3
V: TRBV7-4
DNA: TGTGCCAGCAGCTTATGGGGTGCCCGGGGGGATACGCAGTATTTT
CDR3: CASSLWGARGDTQYF

D: TRBD1
size: few
J: TRBJ1-5
V: TRBV7-2
DNA: TGTGCCAGCAGCCAGGACAGGTACAATCAGCCCCAGCATTTT
CDR3: CASSQDRYNQPQHF

D: NA
size: NA
J: TRBJ2-5
V: TRBV28
DNA: TGTGCCAGCAGTTTGCCCCGGGCAGGGCAAGAGACCCAGTACTTC
CDR3: CASSLPRAGQETQYF

D: TRBD2
size: NA
J: TRBJ2-3
V: TRBV5-1
DNA: TGCGCCAGCAGCTGGGGGCCCCTAGCGGGGGATACAGATACGCAGTATTTT
CDR3: CASSWGPLAGDTDTQYF

D: NA
size: NA
J: TRBJ2-5
V: TRBV7-2
DNA: TGTGCCAGCAGCATAGTCTGGGAGACCCAGTACTTC
CDR3: CASSIVWETQYF

D: NA
size: few
J: TRBJ2-3
V: TRBV11-3
DNA: TGTGCCAGCAGCTTTCGTTCAGATACGCAGTATTTT
CDR3: CASSFRSDTQYF

D: NA
size: NA
J: TRBJ1-4
V: TRBV5-4
DNA: TGTGCCAGCAGGGACATCAGGGATGAAAAACTGTTTTTT
CDR3: CASRDIRDEKLFF

D: TRBD2
size: NA
J: TRBJ2-3
V: TRBV7-8
DNA: TGTGCCAGCAGAACCTTCCGGGGGGGCCGGCGGTCGACAGATACGCAGTATTTT
CDR3: CASRTFRGGRRSTDTQYF

D: TRBD1
size: many
J: TRBJ1-2
V: TRBV7-2
DNA: TGTGCCAGCAGCGCCAATCCGGGACAGGCGGGTTATGGCTACACCTTC
CDR3: CASSANPGQAGYGYTF

D: NA
size: many
J: TRBJ1-6
V: TRBV11-2
DNA: TGTGCCAGCAGCTATATCACCCGGTCACCCCTCCACTTT
CDR3: CASSYITRSPLHF

D: TRBD1
size: NA
J: TRBJ2-5
V: TRBV2
DNA: TGTGCCAGCACGCTCGGGACAGTGTTTCAAGAGACCCAGTACTTC
CDR3: CASTLGTVFQETQYF

D: NA
size: NA
J: TRBJ1-1
V: TRBV5-6
DNA: TGTGCCAGCTTCTACTCGGCCATCACTGAAGCTTTCTTT
CDR3: CASFYSAITEAFF

D: NA
size: few
J: TRBJ2-7
V: TRBV20-1
DNA: TGCAGTGCTAGAGAACGACAGACTATTACTTACGAGCAGTACTTC
CDR3: CSARERQTITYEQYF

D: NA
size: NA
J: TRBJ2-1
V: TRBV7-2
DNA: TGTGCCAGCAGCCCCGGGGCGATCTCCTACAATGAGCAGTTCTTC
CDR3: CASSPGAISYNEQFF

D: TRBD2
size: few
J: TRBJ2-2
V: TRBV7-2
DNA: TGTGCCAGCAGCCTGGGACTAGCGTTGACCGGGGAGCTGTTTTTT
CDR3: CASSLGLALTGELFF

D: NA
size: NA
J: TRBJ1-2
V: TRBV3-1
DNA: TGTGCCAGCAGCCAGTTTATTGGTAACTATGGCTACACCTTC
CDR3: CASSQFIGNYGYTF

D: NA
size: NA
J: TRBJ1-1
V: TRBV18
DNA: TGTGCCAGCTCAGAAAATGGGAACACTGAAGCTTTCTTT
CDR3: CASSENGNTEAFF

D: TRBD1
size: NA
J: TRBJ2-7
V: TRBV6-2/TRBV6-3
DNA: TGTGCCAGCAGTTACCCGACAGGGATATGGTACGAGCAGTACTTC
CDR3: CASSYPTGIWYEQYF

D: NA
size: NA
J: TRBJ2-5
V: TRBV2
DNA: TGTGCCAGCAAGGGCTTGATGGAGACCCAGTACTTC
CDR3: CASKGLMETQYF

D: NA
size: few
J: TRBJ2-7
V: TRBV7-8
DNA: TGTGCCAGCAGCCCCCCTGGCTTCCCCTTCTACGAGCAGTACTTC
CDR3: CASSPPGFPFYEQYF

D: NA
size: NA
J: TRBJ1-5
V: TRBV19
DNA: TGTGCCAGTAGTATCGGAAGAGTGGGGATCCAGCATTTT
CDR3: CASSIGRVGIQHF

D: TRBD2
size: few
J: TRBJ2-7
V: TRBV7-2
DNA: TGTGCCAGCAGCTTATCGGGGGGAGGGTCCTACGAGCAGTACTTC
CDR3: CASSLSGGGSYEQYF

D: NA
size: NA
J: TRBJ1-2
V: TRBV7-2
DNA: TGTGCCAGCAGCCTAGGGGTACTTCGTGGCTACACCTTC
CDR3: CASSLGVLRGYTF

D: NA
size: NA
J: TRBJ2-6
V: TRBV12-3/TRBV12-4
DNA: TGTGCCAACGACAGGCTCTCTGGGGCCAACGTCCTGACTTTC
CDR3: CANDRLSGANVLTF

D: NA
size: NA
J: TRBJ2-1
V: TRBV7-2
DNA: TGTGCCAGCAGCCCTCGGAGCCGTCGGGGTGAGCAGTTCTTC
CDR3: CASSPRSRRGEQFF

D: TRBD2
size: NA
J: TRBJ2-3
V: TRBV5-4
DNA: TGTGCCAGCAGCTTGGAGGCTAGCGGTTTGGGCACAGATACGCAGTATTTT
CDR3: CASSLEASGLGTDTQYF

D: NA
size: few
J: TRBJ1-6
V: TRBV11-2
DNA: TGTGCCAGCGCGGGGGGGCCTGGAGATGCACCCCTCCACTTT
CDR3: CASAGGPGDAPLHF

D: TRBD1
size: once
J: TRBJ1-5
V: TRBV10-3
DNA: TGTGCCATCAGTGGAGCCGGGACAGGAAACAATCAGCCCCAGCATTTT
CDR3: CAISGAGTGNNQPQHF

D: NA
size: many
J: TRBJ1-4
V: TRBV7-2
DNA: TGTGCCAGCAGCAAAGGGGCCAACCTAGGGGAAAAACTGTTTTTT
CDR3: CASSKGANLGEKLFF

D: NA
size: few
J: TRBJ2-1
V: TRBV6-4
DNA: TGTGCCAGCAGTGAAACACCTCCCAGGACATTATTGTTCTTC
CDR3: CASSETPPRTLLFF

D: NA
size: few
J: TRBJ2-5
V: TRBV4-1
DNA: TGCGCCAGCAGCCAAGGACCGGGACGGCAAGAGACCCAGTACTTC
CDR3: CASSQGPGRQETQYF

D: TRBD2
size: NA
J: TRBJ2-3
V: TRBV29-1
DNA: TGCAGCGTTGAGGGGGGGGGGAGGTCAGATACGCAGTATTTT
CDR3: CSVEGGGRSDTQYF

D: TRBD1
size: NA
J: TRBJ1-2
V: TRBV6-1
DNA: TGTGCCAGCAGGGACAGGTTCTCCTATGGCTACACCTTC
CDR3: CASRDRFSYGYTF

D: TRBD1
size: NA
J: TRBJ1-4
V: TRBV15
DNA: TGTGCCACCAGCTGGGGACAGGGGGCGGTCTCTGAAAAACTGTTTTTT
CDR3: CATSWGQGAVSEKLFF

D: NA
size: few
J: TRBJ1-1
V: TRBV2
DNA: TGTGCCAGCAGGGCGGAGGGAACTGAAGCTTTCTTT
CDR3: CASRAEGTEAFF

D: NA
size: once
J: TRBJ1-5
V: TRBV18
DNA: TGTGCCAGCTCACCAGGGGCACAGGACAATCAGCCCCAGCATTTT
CDR3: CASSPGAQDNQPQHF

D: NA
size: NA
J: TRBJ2-3
V: TRBV5-1
DNA: TGCGCCAGCAGCTTGGCGGGGCGAGGGGGGCCTACGTATTTT
CDR3: CASSLAGRGGPTYF

D: NA
size: few
J: TRBJ1-1
V: TRBV7-9
DNA: TGTGCCAGCAGCCCAGGGGAGGCGCGGACGGGAGCTTTCTTT
CDR3: CASSPGEARTGAFF

D: NA
size: NA
J: TRBJ1-2
V: TRBV7-8
DNA: TGTGCCAGCAGCTACTTACGTGGGGGGGAGGATGGCTACACCTTC
CDR3: CASSYLRGGEDGYTF

D: NA
size: NA
J: TRBJ1-2
V: TRBV6-2/TRBV6-3
DNA: TGTGCCAGCAGGGTGTTCAGGCGACATGAGGGCTACACCTTC
CDR3: CASRVFRRHEGYTF

D: TRBD1
size: few
J: TRBJ2-4
V: TRBV4-1
DNA: TGCGCCAGCAGCCCCCTCCCGGGACAGCATGCGAACATTCAGTACTTC
CDR3: CASSPLPGQHANIQYF

D: NA
size: NA
J: TRBJ2-5
V: TRBV7-2
DNA: TGTGCCAGCAGCTTAGGGTACAATCGAGGGGAGACCCAGTACTTC
CDR3: CASSLGYNRGETQYF

D: NA
size: few
J: TRBJ2-1
V: TRBV11-2
DNA: TGTGCCAGCAGCTTACAGGCTAGCACCCACAATGAGCAGTTCTTC
CDR3: CASSLQASTHNEQFF

D: NA
size: NA
J: TRBJ2-5
V: TRBV7-7
DNA: TGTGCCAGCAGCCCCACTAAAGCCTCCATTCGGGAGACCCAGTACTTC
CDR3: CASSPTKASIRETQYF

D: NA
size: NA
J: TRBJ2-6
V: TRBV10-3
DNA: TGTGCCATCAGGGAGGGTTCAGGGGCCAACGTCCTGACTTTC
CDR3: CAIREGSGANVLTF

D: NA
size: NA
J: TRBJ1-2
V: TRBV15
DNA: TGTGTCACCAGCAGAGATGAAGGACAGTACACGGGAGGCTACACCTTC
CDR3: CVTSRDEGQYTGGYTF

D: NA
size: few
J: TRBJ2-5
V: TRBV11-3
DNA: TGTGCCAGCAGCTTAGATGAGCGGGAGACCCAGTACTTC
CDR3: CASSLDERETQYF

D: NA
size: NA
J: TRBJ2-4
V: TRBV7-8
DNA: TGTGCCAGCAGCTTGAAAGCCCAGGGGAACATTCAGTACTTC
CDR3: CASSLKAQGNIQYF

D: NA
size: NA
J: TRBJ1-4
V: TRBV27
DNA: TGTGCCAGCACCGGGACTCCCAATGAAAAACTGTTTTTT
CDR3: CASTGTPNEKLFF

D: NA
size: many
J: TRBJ1-6
V: TRBV6-1
DNA: TGTGCCAGCAGTCGGAACACTATGGGTTCACCCCTCCACTTT
CDR3: CASSRNTMGSPLHF

D: TRBD2
size: NA
J: TRBJ2-1
V: TRBV2
DNA: TGTGCCAGCGTCGGACTAGCGGCTGTGAATGAGCAGTTCTTC
CDR3: CASVGLAAVNEQFF

D: NA
size: NA
J: TRBJ2-3
V: TRBV5-1
DNA: TGCGCCAGCAGTGATGGGGATGTGGAGAGGGCAGATACGCAGTATTTT
CDR3: CASSDGDVERADTQYF

D: TRBD1
size: NA
J: TRBJ1-6
V: TRBV11-2
DNA: TGTGCCAGCAGCTTCGGGACAGGGGCCTCAAGGGATTCACCCCTCCACTTT
CDR3: CASSFGTGASRDSPLHF